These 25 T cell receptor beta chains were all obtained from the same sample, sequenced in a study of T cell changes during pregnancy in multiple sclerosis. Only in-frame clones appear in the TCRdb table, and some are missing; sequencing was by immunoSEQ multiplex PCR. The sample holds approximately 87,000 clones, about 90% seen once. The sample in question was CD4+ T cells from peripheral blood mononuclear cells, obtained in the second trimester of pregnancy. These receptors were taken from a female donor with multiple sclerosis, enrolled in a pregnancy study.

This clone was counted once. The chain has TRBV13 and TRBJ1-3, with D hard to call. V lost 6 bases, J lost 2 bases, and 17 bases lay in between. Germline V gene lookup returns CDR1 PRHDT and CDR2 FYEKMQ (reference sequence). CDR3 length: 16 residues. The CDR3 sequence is CASRAARLGAGNTIYF. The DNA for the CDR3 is TGTGCCAGCAGAGCTGCCCGGCTCGGGGCTGGAAACACCATATATTTT.

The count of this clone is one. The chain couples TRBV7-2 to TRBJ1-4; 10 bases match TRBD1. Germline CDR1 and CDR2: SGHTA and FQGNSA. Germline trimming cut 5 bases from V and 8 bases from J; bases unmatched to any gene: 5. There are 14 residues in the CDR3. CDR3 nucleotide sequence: TGTGCCAGCAGCCTAAGGACAGGGGGGGAAAAACTGTTTTTT. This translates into CASSLRTGGEKLFF.

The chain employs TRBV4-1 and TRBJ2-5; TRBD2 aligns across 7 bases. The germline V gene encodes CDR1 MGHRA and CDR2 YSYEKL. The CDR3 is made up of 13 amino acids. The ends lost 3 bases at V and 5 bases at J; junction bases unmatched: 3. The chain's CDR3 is CASSQLAVETQYF. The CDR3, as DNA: TGCGCCAGCAGCCAGCTAGCGGTTGAGACCCAGTACTTC.

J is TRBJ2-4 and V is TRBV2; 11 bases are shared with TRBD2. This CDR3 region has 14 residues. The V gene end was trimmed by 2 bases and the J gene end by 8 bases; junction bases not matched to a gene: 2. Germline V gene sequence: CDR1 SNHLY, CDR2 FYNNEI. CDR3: CASSERTSGYIQYF. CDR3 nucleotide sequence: TGTGCCAGCAGTGAACGGACTAGCGGGTACATTCAGTACTTC.

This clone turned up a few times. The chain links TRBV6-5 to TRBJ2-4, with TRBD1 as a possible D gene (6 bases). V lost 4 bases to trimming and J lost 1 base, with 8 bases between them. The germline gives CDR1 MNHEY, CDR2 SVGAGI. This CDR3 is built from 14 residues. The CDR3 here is CASSSGGAKNIQYF. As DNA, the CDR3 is TGTGCCAGCAGTTCTGGGGGCGCCAAAAACATTCAGTACTTC.

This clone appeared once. CDR3 residues: CASSDRLNTGELFF. For the CDR3, the DNA is TGTGCCAGCAGTGACCGTCTGAACACCGGGGAGCTGTTTTTT. The V call is TRBV25-1, the J call TRBJ2-2; unclear D gene. The CDR3 is 14 amino acids. With 3 bases removed from V and 1 base from J, the gap between germline ends came to 6 bases. The germline CDR1 and CDR2 sequences are MGHDK and SYGVNS.

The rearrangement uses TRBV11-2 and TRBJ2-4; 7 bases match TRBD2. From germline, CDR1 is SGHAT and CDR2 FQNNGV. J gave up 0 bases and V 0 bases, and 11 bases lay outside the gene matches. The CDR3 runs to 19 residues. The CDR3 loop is CASSLDWREPLLAKNIQYF. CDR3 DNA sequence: TGTGCCAGCAGCTTAGATTGGCGGGAGCCTCTATTAGCCAAAAACATTCAGTACTTC.

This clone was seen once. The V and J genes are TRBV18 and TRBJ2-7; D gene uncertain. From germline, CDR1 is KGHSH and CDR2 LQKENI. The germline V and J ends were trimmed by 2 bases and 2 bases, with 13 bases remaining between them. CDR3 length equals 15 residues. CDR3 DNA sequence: TGTGCCAGCTCACCAGCGACATCCGGCACCTACGAGCAGTACTTC. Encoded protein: CASSPATSGTYEQYF.

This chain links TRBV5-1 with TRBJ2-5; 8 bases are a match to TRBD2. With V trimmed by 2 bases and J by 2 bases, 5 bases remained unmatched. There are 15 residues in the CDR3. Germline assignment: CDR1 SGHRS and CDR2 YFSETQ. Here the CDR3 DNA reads TGCGCCAGCAGCTTAGAGCGGGGGCCTCAAGAGACCCAGTACTTC. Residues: CASSLERGPQETQYF. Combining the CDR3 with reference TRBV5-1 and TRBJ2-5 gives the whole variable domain KAGVTQTPRYLIKTRGQQVTLSCSPISGHRSVSWYQQTPGQGLQFLFEYFSETQRNKGNFPGRFSGRQFSNSRSEMNVSTLELGDSALYLCASSLERGPQETQYFGPGTRLLVL.

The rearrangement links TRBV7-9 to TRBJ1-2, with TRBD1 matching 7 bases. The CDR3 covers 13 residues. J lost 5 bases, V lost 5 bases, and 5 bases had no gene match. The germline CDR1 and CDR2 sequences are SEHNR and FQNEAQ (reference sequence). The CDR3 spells CASSPRDSYGYTF. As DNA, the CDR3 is TGTGCCAGCAGCCCGCGGGACAGTTATGGCTACACCTTC. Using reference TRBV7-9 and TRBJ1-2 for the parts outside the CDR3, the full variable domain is DTGVSQNPRHKITKRGQNVTFRCDPISEHNRLYWYRQTLGQGPEFLTYFQNEAQLEKSRLLSDRFSAERPKGSFSTLEIQRTEQGDSAMYLCASSPRDSYGYTFGSGTRLTVV.

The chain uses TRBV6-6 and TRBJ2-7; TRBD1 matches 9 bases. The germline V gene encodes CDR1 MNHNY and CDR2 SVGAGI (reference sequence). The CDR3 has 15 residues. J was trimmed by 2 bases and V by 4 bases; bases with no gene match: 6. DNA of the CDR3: TGTGCCAGCAGTTTTCCGGGACAGGGCACCTACGAGCAGTACTTC. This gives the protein CASSFPGQGTYEQYF.

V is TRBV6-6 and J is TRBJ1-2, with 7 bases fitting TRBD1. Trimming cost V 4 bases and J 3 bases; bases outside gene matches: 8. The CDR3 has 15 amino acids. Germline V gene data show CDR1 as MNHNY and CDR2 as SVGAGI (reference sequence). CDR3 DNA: TGTGCCAGCAGTTTAGGTGGCAGGGGGTACTATGGCTACACCTTC. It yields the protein CASSLGGRGYYGYTF.

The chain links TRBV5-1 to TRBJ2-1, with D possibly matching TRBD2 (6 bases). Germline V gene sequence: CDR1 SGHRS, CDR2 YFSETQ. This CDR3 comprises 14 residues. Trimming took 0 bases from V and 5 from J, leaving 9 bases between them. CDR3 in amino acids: CASSLERANNEQFF. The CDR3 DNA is TGCGCCAGCAGCTTGGAGCGGGCGAACAATGAGCAGTTCTTC. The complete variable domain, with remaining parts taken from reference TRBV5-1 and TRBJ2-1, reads KAGVTQTPRYLIKTRGQQVTLSCSPISGHRSVSWYQQTPGQGLQFLFEYFSETQRNKGNFPGRFSGRQFSNSRSEMNVSTLELGDSALYLCASSLERANNEQFFGPGTRLTVL.

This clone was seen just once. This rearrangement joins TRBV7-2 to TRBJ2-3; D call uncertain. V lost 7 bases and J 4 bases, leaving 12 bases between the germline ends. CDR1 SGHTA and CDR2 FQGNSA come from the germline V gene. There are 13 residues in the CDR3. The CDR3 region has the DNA TGTGCCAGCACCTTGGGCTACTCAGATACGCAGTATTTT. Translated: CASTLGYSDTQYF.

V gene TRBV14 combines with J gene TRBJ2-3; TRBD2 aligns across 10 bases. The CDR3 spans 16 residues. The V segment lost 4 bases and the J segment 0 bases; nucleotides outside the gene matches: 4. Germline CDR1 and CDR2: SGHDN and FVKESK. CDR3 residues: CASSRPTSGSTDTQYF. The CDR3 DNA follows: TGTGCCAGCAGCCGTCCGACTAGCGGGAGCACAGATACGCAGTATTTT.

This CDR3 is CASSLGTGSGNTEAFF. CDR3 DNA sequence: TGCGCCAGCAGCTTGGGGACAGGGTCCGGGAACACTGAAGCTTTCTTT. J is TRBJ1-1 and V is TRBV5-1, with 8 bases matching TRBD1. CDR3 length: 16 residues. Looked up from germline, CDR1 is SGHRS and CDR2 is YFSETQ. J lost 1 base, V lost 0 bases, and 5 bases had no gene match.

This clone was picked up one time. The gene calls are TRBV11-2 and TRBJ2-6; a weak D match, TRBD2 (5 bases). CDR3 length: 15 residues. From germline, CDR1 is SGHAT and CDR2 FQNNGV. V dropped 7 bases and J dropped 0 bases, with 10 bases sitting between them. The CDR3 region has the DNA TGTGCCAGCACGAGGGTTCTCTCTGGGGCCAACGTCCTGACTTTC. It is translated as CASTRVLSGANVLTF. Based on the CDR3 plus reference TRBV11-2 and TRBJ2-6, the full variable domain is EAGVAQSPRYKIIEKRQSVAFWCNPISGHATLYWYQQILGQGPKLLIQFQNNGVVDDSQLPKDRFSAERLKGVDSTLKIQPAKLEDSAVYLCASTRVLSGANVLTFGAGSRLTVL.

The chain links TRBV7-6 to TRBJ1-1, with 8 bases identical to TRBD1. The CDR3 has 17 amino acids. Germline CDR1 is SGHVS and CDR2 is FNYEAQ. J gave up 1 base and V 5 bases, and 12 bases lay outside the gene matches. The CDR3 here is CASSPAPTGVRNTEAFF. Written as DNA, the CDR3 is TGTGCCAGCAGCCCCGCCCCGACAGGGGTGAGGAACACTGAAGCTTTCTTT.

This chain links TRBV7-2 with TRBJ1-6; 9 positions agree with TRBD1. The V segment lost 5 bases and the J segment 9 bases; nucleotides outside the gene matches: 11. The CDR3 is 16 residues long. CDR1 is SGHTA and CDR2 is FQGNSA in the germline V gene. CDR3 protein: CASSTQTGGNGSPLHF. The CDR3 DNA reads TGTGCCAGCAGCACGCAGACAGGGGGTAATGGTTCACCCCTCCACTTT.

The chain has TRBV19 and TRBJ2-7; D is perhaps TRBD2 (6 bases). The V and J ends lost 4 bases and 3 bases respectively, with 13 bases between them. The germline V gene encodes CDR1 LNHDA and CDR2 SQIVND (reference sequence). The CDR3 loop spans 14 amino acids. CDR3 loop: CASSTSTRSYEQYF. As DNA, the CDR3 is TGTGCCAGTAGTACTTCGACTAGGAGCTACGAGCAGTACTTC.

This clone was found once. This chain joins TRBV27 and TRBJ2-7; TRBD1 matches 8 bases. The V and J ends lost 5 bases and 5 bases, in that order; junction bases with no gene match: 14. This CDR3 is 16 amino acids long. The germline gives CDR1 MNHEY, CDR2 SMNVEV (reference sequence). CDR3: CASSTFTRTGSHEQYF. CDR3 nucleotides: TGTGCCAGCAGTACATTCACCCGGACAGGGTCCCACGAGCAGTACTTC.

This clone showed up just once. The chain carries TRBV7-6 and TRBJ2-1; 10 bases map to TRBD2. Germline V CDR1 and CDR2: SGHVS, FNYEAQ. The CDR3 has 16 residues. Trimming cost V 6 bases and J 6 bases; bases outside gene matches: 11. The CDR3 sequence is CASSTRLRTSGNEQFF. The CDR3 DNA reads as TGTGCCAGCAGTACCAGACTTAGGACTAGCGGCAATGAGCAGTTCTTC.

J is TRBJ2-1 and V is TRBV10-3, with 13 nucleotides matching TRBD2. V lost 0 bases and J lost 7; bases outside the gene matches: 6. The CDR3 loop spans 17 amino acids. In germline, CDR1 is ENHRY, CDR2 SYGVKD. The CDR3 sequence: CAISESQLAGGRNEQFF. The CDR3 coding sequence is TGTGCCATCAGTGAGTCCCAACTAGCGGGGGGGAGGAATGAGCAGTTCTTC.

The CDR3 sequence: CASSLGQGTEQYF. Here the CDR3 DNA reads TGTGCCAGCAGCTTAGGGCAGGGGACCGAGCAGTACTTC. The rearrangement links TRBV7-2 to TRBJ2-7, with a possible D match to TRBD1 (6 bases). CDR3 length: 13 amino acids. Germline V gives CDR1 SGHTA, CDR2 FQGNSA. Trimming cost V 1 base and J 6 bases, with 10 bases left between them.

The CDR3 sequence is CASSQDVVTGTGGEKLFF. CDR3 nucleotides: TGCGCCAGCAGCCAAGATGTCGTGACCGGGACAGGGGGGGAAAAACTGTTTTTT. V usage is TRBV4-3 and J usage is TRBJ1-4; 11 nucleotides match TRBD1. Per the germline V gene, CDR1 is LGHNA and CDR2 is YSLEER. The CDR3 has 18 residues. Unmatched junction bases numbered 11, after V lost 0 bases and J lost 8 bases.